This T cell receptor (beta chain) was captured in a study of CD8 T cells in Susac syndrome. Study-wide context: Blood was drawn from patients with Susac syndrome. At that point, they were therapy-naive, on corticosteroids, or on intravenous immunoglobulin alone.

V was pared by 0 bases and J by 2 bases, with 16 bases between. The germline V gene encodes CDR1 SGHAT and CDR2 FQNNGV. The CDR3 is made up of 17 amino acids. Random hexamers primed reverse transcription of about 0.5 to 1 ug RNA. The authors amplified TCR beta CDR3 across 54 Vbeta and 13 Jbeta using immunoSEQ multiplex PCR. TCRdb re-analysed the immunoSEQ multiplex PCR reads in MiXCR, keeping a single row per CDR3 protein. The table lists about 240,000 distinct CDR3 sequences, 90% to 96% of them singletons. CD8+ and CD4+ T cells were negatively isolated; TEMRA cells were FACS-enriched. The sequence was obtained from a human donor with Susac syndrome. The V call is TRBV11-2, the J call TRBJ2-5, with a tentative D call TRBD1 (6 bases). Input material: CD4+ T cells from PBMCs. CDR3 loop: CASSLDWYRVSQETQYF. The CDR3 coding sequence is TGTGCCAGCAGCTTAGATTGGTACAGGGTTTCTCAAGAGACCCAGTACTTC.